This TCR beta chain was observed in a study of T cells after yellow fever vaccination. In the study overall: The authors prepared low-cell-number fractions using SMART-Seq v4 Ultra Low Input. Points from the study as a whole: The study re-detected most primary-vaccination clones after the booster (under 97% CD4, roughly 91% CD8).

This clonotype was detected only a few times. Antigen: not known. This CDR3 contains 15 residues. The germline V and J ends were trimmed by 3 bases and 6 bases, with 18 bases remaining between them. TCRdb used MiXCR to reprocess the 5' RACE reads, holding one entry per CDR3 protein. The sample consists of 600,000 to 750,000 distinct CDR3 sequences, more than 9% of them appearing once. The rearrangement uses TRBV12-3 or TRBV12-4 and TRBJ2-7, with D possibly called TRBD1 or TRBD2 (5 bases each). The TCR was taken from a man aged 30-40 years who received the YFV17D yellow fever vaccine. This sample comprised PBMCs, obtained on the day of the yellow fever booster vaccination. The CDR3 spells CASSFTGTRVTEQYF. DNA for the CDR3: TGTGCCAGCAGTTTCACCGGGACCAGGGTTACCGAGCAGTACTTC.